The 22 T cell receptor beta chains reported below all come from one sample, sequenced in a study of spatial heterogeneity in lung cancer. Findings of the study overall: Tumoral mutation counts were tracked by counts of expanded intratumoral alpha and beta TCRs.

Their specific antigens are unknown. As for time point: sample taken at primary tumor resection. TCRdb passed the 5' RACE reads through MiXCR, listing each CDR3 protein once. Of thousands of distinct CDR3 sequences in the sample, 10% to 14% are singletons; the top ten hold roughly 12%. The sequences come from lung tumor tissue, collected at surgery. All receptors derive from a male donor with early-stage non-small cell lung cancer.

This clonotype was observed a handful of times. A library made for alpha chains picked up this beta chain off target, so its size means little. The chain has TRBV13 and TRBJ1-1, with no clear D. Germline CDR1 is PRHDT and CDR2 is FYEKMQ (reference sequence). V gave up 4 bases and J gave up 4 bases, with 10 bases separating them. CDR3 length: 13 amino acids. The CDR3 here is CASSSDGFTEAFF. DNA for the CDR3: TGTGCCAGCAGCTCCGACGGATTCACTGAAGCTTTCTTT. Looking up the rest from reference TRBV13 and TRBJ1-1 gives the full variable domain: AAGVIQSPRHLIKEKRETATLKCYPIPRHDTVYWYQQGPGQDPQFLISFYEKMQSDKGSIPDRFSAQQFSDYHSELNMSSLELGDSALYFCASSSDGFTEAFFGQGTRLTVV.

This clonotype is classed as medium-sized. Because the library targeted alpha chains, this beta chain is an off-target read whose size means little. The chain has TRBV13 and TRBJ2-3, with a possible D match to TRBD2 (6 bases). The germline gives CDR1 PRHDT, CDR2 FYEKMQ (reference sequence). This CDR3 region has 16 residues. The V gene lost 1 base and the J gene lost 6 bases, with 17 bases spanning the gap. CDR3 in DNA: TGTGCCAGCAGCTTAGCCAACTTGATTGCGGGGGATACGCAGTATTTT. Translating it yields CASSLANLIAGDTQYF.

By share, this clonotype counts as medium-sized. This beta chain is an unintended read in a library built for alpha chains; its size means little. The chain carries TRBV30 and TRBJ2-1; 7 positions agree with TRBD1. V lost 6 bases and J lost 4; bases outside the gene matches: 3. This CDR3 is built from 12 residues. Germline V gene lookup returns CDR1 GTSNPN and CDR2 SVGIG (reference sequence). In DNA, the CDR3 is TGTGCCTGTCACAGGGGTTACAATGAGCAGTTCTTC. Residues: CACHRGYNEQFF.

This clonotype is labeled medium-sized. Since the library was made to target alpha chains, this beta chain is a stray read and its abundance is not meaningful. This chain joins TRBV7-9 and TRBJ2-2; 7 nucleotides match TRBD2. Germline loops: CDR1 SEHNR, CDR2 FQNEAQ (reference sequence). The trim removed 3 bases at V and 4 bases at J, leaving 8 bases unmatched. This CDR3 has 16 amino acids. The CDR3 loop reads CASSFSAGVGTGELFF. CDR3 coding DNA: TGTGCCAGCAGCTTCTCCGCGGGAGTCGGCACCGGGGAGCTGTTTTTT.

This clonotype is judged medium-sized. Little can be read into the size of this beta chain, an off-target read in a library designed for alpha chains. The chain couples TRBV23-1 to TRBJ2-1; 8 bases align to TRBD1. TRBV23-1 falls under the ORF class, with uncertain function. This CDR3 is 15 amino acids long. V lost 3 bases and J lost 12; bases outside the gene matches: 13. In DNA, the CDR3 is TGCGCCAGCAGTCACCGGGACAGGACCAAGCTCGGGCAGTTCTTC. Translated: CASSHRDRTKLGQFF.

This clonotype was recorded once. Since it is a stray read in a library aimed at alpha chains, this beta chain has a size that is not meaningful. The V call is TRBV29-1, the J call TRBJ1-2, with 11 positions matching TRBD1. J gave up 6 bases and V 8 bases, and 11 bases lay outside the gene matches. The germline gives CDR1 SQVTM, CDR2 ANQGSEA. The CDR3 loop spans 14 amino acids. CDR3 sequence: CSIAARGQGDGYTF. The CDR3 DNA follows: TGCAGCATCGCTGCGAGGGGACAGGGGGATGGCTACACCTTC.

By proportion, this clonotype is medium-sized. With the library built for alpha chains, this beta chain is off target and its frequency is not meaningful. The gene calls are TRBV7-2 and TRBJ2-3, with TRBD2 matching 9 bases. V was pared by 4 bases and J by 1 base, with 3 bases of the junction left unmatched. The CDR3 spans 15 residues. The V gene's germline CDR1 is SGHTA and CDR2 FQGNSA. In nucleotides, the CDR3 is TGTGCCAGCAGCTCCCGGACTAGCGGCACAGATACGCAGTATTTT. Amino acids: CASSSRTSGTDTQYF.

In its sample, this clonotype ranks as medium-sized. This beta chain appears as a stray read in a library generated for alpha chains; its size is not informative. V gene TRBV6-5 combines with J gene TRBJ2-7; 8 nucleotides align to TRBD1. The CDR3 extends over 13 amino acids. V was clipped by 4 bases and J by 5 bases; unmatched bases: 4. Germline CDR1 MNHEY, CDR2 SVGAGI. The CDR3 reads CASSWTGRDEQYF. The CDR3 nucleotides are TGTGCCAGCAGTTGGACAGGGCGGGACGAGCAGTACTTC.

This clonotype is termed medium-sized. This beta chain appears as a stray read in a library generated for alpha chains; its size is not informative. V and J are TRBV6-6 and TRBJ2-6; TRBD1 is a possible D gene (5 bases). Per germline, CDR1 MNHNY and CDR2 SVGAGI (reference sequence). The CDR3 has 15 amino acids. CDR3 coding DNA: TGTGCAGCGTACAGGAATCAAGCTGGGGCCAACGTCCTGACTTTC. Translated: CAAYRNQAGANVLTF.

Turning to this clonotype: Found in a library prepared for alpha chains, this beta chain is an off-target read, and its abundance has little meaning. The chain links TRBV5-1 to TRBJ2-5; the D gene is possibly TRBD2 (5 bases). Trimming pared 4 bases from V and 2 bases from J, leaving 12 bases between. CDR1 and CDR2 (germline): SGHRS, YFSETQ. The CDR3 runs to 14 residues. The DNA of the CDR3 is TGCGCCAGCAGCCCACTAGAGATACAAGAGACCCAGTACTTC. This encodes CASSPLEIQETQYF.

This clonotype was recorded only once. An end of the junction differs from the germline gene, which may be a read error. This beta chain represents an off-target read in a library built for alpha chains; its size is of limited meaning. CDR3 in DNA: TGTGCCAGCAGTCTCTCCTCGGACAGGATAAACGAGCAGTACTTT. It specifies CASSLSSDRINEQYF. The rearrangement uses TRBV28 and TRBJ2-7; 7 bases match TRBD1. Germline lookup yields CDR1 MDHEN and CDR2 SYDVKM. The CDR3 runs to 15 residues.

By sample fraction, this clonotype is medium-sized. Little can be read into the size of this beta chain, an off-target read in a library designed for alpha chains. The V gene is TRBV7-2, the J gene TRBJ2-7; 8 nucleotides align to TRBD1. V gave up 5 bases and J gave up 3 bases; unmatched junction bases: 9. The CDR3 is 15 residues long. CDR1 is SGHTA, CDR2 FQGNSA, per germline. The CDR3 spells CASSHTAGGGYEQYF. The CDR3 DNA sequence: TGTGCCAGCAGCCACACGGCAGGGGGCGGCTACGAGCAGTACTTC.

This clonotype is judged medium-sized. In a library made to pick up alpha chains, this beta chain is a stray read with a size that means little. The V and J genes are TRBV25-1 and TRBJ2-7; no clear D. The V gene lost 5 bases and the J gene lost 4 bases, with 15 bases spanning the gap. Germline V gene data show CDR1 as MGHDK and CDR2 as SYGVNS. The CDR3 loop spans 14 amino acids. The DNA of the CDR3 is TGTGCCAGCAGTCGGACGGGCCCCCGGTACGAGCAGTACTTC. The encoded protein is CASSRTGPRYEQYF.

This clonotype ranks as medium-sized (0.01 to 0.1%). In a library made to pick up alpha chains, this beta chain is a stray read with a size that means little. This chain joins TRBV25-1 and TRBJ2-5, with a tentative D call TRBD1 (6 bases). CDR1 and CDR2 from the germline V gene are MGHDK and SYGVNS. V was cut by 7 bases and J by 3 bases, with 18 bases left in between. This CDR3 has 15 residues. The DNA for the CDR3 is TGTGCCAGCACTGGGGGCCGGGCACGTGAAGAGACCCAGTACTTC. Translation: CASTGGRAREETQYF.

By proportion, this clonotype is medium-sized. This beta chain lies outside the target of a library built for alpha chains; its clone size means little. This chain uses TRBV7-3 with TRBJ2-2, with 7 bases lining up with TRBD1. V lost 4 bases and J lost 2; bases outside the gene matches: 4. This CDR3 has 15 residues. The V gene's germline CDR1 is SGHTA and CDR2 FQGTGA. The CDR3 is CASSSPGGNTGELFF. Written as DNA, the CDR3 is TGTGCCAGCAGCTCCCCAGGGGGTAACACCGGGGAGCTGTTTTTT.

Relative to its sample, this clonotype is medium-sized (0.01 to 0.1%). For a library built for alpha chains, this beta chain is a stray read; little rests on its size. The genes are TRBV27 and TRBJ2-7; 7 bases line up with TRBD1. V was clipped by 3 bases and J by 4 bases; unmatched bases: 3. From germline, CDR1 is MNHEY and CDR2 SMNVEV (reference sequence). This CDR3 contains 13 residues. The CDR3 is CASSLTGLYEQYF. In DNA, the CDR3 is TGTGCCAGCAGTTTGACAGGGCTGTACGAGCAGTACTTC.

This clonotype came up many times. As an off-target read in a library built for alpha chains, this beta chain has a frequency of little significance. The chain recombines TRBV6-6 with TRBJ2-5, with a tentative D call TRBD2 (5 bases). V was clipped by 7 bases and J by 2 bases, with 8 bases between them. CDR1 and CDR2 from the germline V gene are MNHNY and SVGAGI (reference sequence). The CDR3 is made up of 12 amino acids. CDR3 residues: CASTGNQETQYF. Here the CDR3 DNA reads TGTGCCAGCACGGGGAATCAAGAGACCCAGTACTTC.

This clonotype is categorized as medium-sized (0.01 to 0.1%). This beta chain is off target for a library built for alpha chains, so its abundance means little. The V call is TRBV10-3, the J call TRBJ1-1; no clear D gene. This CDR3 has 15 residues. CDR1 and CDR2 (germline): ENHRY, SYGVKD. V lost 0 bases, J lost 0 bases, and 8 bases lay in between. CDR3 in DNA: TGTGCCATCAGTGAGTCGCAGGATCTGAACACTGAAGCTTTCTTT. Encoded protein: CAISESQDLNTEAFF.

This clonotype is judged medium-sized. Since the library was made to target alpha chains, this beta chain is a stray read and its abundance is not meaningful. V usage is TRBV5-1 and J usage is TRBJ2-1; 8 nucleotides align to TRBD2. CDR3 length: 15 residues. V lost 2 bases to trimming and J lost 3 bases; unmatched junction nucleotides: 4. Germline V gene lookup returns CDR1 SGHRS and CDR2 YFSETQ. DNA for the CDR3: TGCGCCAGCAGCTTTAATAGCGGGAACTACAATGAGCAGTTCTTC. Its translation is CASSFNSGNYNEQFF.

This clonotype ranks as medium-sized. The library was built for alpha chains, so this beta chain is an off-target read and its size means little. The rearrangement links TRBV5-6 to TRBJ2-2; no clear D gene. V was clipped by 2 bases and J by 11 bases, with 7 bases between them. Germline V gene data show CDR1 as SGHDT and CDR2 as YYEEEE. This CDR3 is 11 amino acids long. CDR3: CASSFAYELFF. The CDR3 DNA sequence: TGTGCCAGCAGCTTTGCCTATGAGCTGTTTTTT.

This clonotype is judged medium-sized. This beta chain is an unintended read in a library built for alpha chains; its size means little. The V gene is TRBV7-6, the J gene TRBJ1-6, with 9 bases aligning to TRBD1. The CDR3 consists of 15 residues. Germline V lookup: CDR1 SGHVS, CDR2 FNYEAQ. The trim removed 5 bases at V and 9 bases at J, leaving 8 bases unmatched. Written as DNA, the CDR3 is TGTGCCAGCAGCATACAGGGGGCTGGTAGTTCACCCCTCCACTTT. It encodes CASSIQGAGSSPLHF.

In its sample, this clonotype ranks as medium-sized (0.01 to 0.1%). The size of this beta chain means little, since it is a stray read in a library made for alpha chains. The chain employs TRBV12-3 or TRBV12-4 and TRBJ2-2, with 9 bases that match TRBD1. The J segment lost 7 bases and the V segment lost 1 base, leaving 1 base of the junction unmatched. The CDR3 is 14 residues long. The CDR3 DNA is TGTGCCAGCAGTTTAGGACAGGGGGGCGGGGAGCTGTTTTTT. Protein product: CASSLGQGGGELFF.